The clone carrying this T cell receptor (beta chain) was observed many times. Its antigen is unidentified. CDR1 is MNHEY, CDR2 SVGAGI, per germline. This CDR3 spans 16 amino acids. V was cut by 0 bases and J by 1 base, with 7 bases left in between. These data belong to a study of post-analysis software for immune sequencing data. At the level of the study: Recorded disease courses covered relapsing-remitting, secondary progressive and progressive-relapsing multiple sclerosis. Some patients had no subtype annotation.

Included in the TCR beta cDNA libraries were unique molecular identifiers. TCRdb fed the PCR reads into MiXCR, producing one record per CDR3 protein. Found here are roughly 540,000 distinct CDR3 sequences, approximately 31% of them singletons; the top ten hold around 6%. Study-wide points: Higher frequency in patients than in controls was seen for roughly five TRBV segments, with TRBV5-6, TRBV5-1 and TRBV20-1 among them.

The V call is TRBV6-5, the J call TRBJ1-6; D is ambiguous. Sequencing used blood. The receptor comes from a girl younger than 18 with multiple sclerosis. The DNA of the CDR3 is TGTGCCAGCAGTTACTCAGGTGTTTCCTATAATTCACCCCTCCACTTT. As protein: CASSYSGVSYNSPLHF.